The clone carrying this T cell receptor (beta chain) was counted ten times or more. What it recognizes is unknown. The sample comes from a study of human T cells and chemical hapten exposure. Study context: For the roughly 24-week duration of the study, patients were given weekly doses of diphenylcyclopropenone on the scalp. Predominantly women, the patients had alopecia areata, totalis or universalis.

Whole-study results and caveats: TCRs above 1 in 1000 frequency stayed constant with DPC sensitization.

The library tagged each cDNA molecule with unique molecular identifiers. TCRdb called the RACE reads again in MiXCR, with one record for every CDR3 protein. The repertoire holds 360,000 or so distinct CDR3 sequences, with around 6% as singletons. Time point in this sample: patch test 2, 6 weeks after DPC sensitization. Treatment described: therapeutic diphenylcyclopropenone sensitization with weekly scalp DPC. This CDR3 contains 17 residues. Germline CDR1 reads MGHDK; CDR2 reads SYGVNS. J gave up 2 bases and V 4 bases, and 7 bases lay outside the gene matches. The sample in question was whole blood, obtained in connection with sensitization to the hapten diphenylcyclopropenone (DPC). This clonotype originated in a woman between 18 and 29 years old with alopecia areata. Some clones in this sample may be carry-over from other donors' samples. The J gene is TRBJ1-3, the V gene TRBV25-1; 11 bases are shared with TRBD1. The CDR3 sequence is CASSAGSGQGAGNTIYF. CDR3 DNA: TGTGCCAGCAGTGCTGGGTCGGGACAGGGGGCTGGAAACACCATATATTTT.